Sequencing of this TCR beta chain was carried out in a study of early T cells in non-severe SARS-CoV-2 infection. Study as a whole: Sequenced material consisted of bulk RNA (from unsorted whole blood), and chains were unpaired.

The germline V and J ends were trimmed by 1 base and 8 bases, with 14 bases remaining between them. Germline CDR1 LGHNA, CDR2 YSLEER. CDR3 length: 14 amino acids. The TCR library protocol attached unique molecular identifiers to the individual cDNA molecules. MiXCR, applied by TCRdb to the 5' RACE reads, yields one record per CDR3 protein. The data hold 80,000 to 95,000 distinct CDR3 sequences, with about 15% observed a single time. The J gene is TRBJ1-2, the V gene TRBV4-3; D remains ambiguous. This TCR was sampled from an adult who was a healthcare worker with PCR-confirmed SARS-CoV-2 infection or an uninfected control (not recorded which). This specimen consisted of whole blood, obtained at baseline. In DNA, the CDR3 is TGCGCCAGCAGCCAAGTATCAGGAACGTTGGGCTACACCTTC. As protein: CASSQVSGTLGYTF.